One sample yielded the 3 T cell receptor beta chains listed below, sequenced in a study of cytomegalovirus exposure and HLA in healthy donors. With 60 Vbeta and 13 Jbeta primers, the PCR was carried out. Profiled with immunoSEQ multiplex PCR; TCRdb holds only in-frame clones, not every one. The repertoire holds some 190,000 clones, with 87% as singletons. Sequenced: PBMCs. The receptors derive from a man under 40 in good health and CMV-seronegative.

This chain uses TRBV4-2 with TRBJ1-2; 11 nucleotides line up with TRBD1. The germline V gene has CDR1 LGHNA and CDR2 YNFKEQ. The CDR3 has 20 residues. V lost 0 bases and J lost 2; bases outside the gene matches: 14. In DNA, the CDR3 is TGTGCCAGCAGCCAAGAGTTCGGGGACAGGGGGGGGAAGTGGAACTATGGCTACACCTTC. This gives the protein CASSQEFGDRGGKWNYGYTF.

V is TRBV11-2 and J is TRBJ1-5, with D possibly matching TRBD1 (6 bases). Germline CDR1 SGHAT, CDR2 FQNNGV. Trimming took off 4 bases at V and 6 bases at J, with 16 bases between the two ends. This CDR3 has 15 residues. The CDR3 protein is CASSSQAGAGQPQHF. The DNA of the CDR3 is TGTGCCAGCAGCTCTCAGGCGGGGGCGGGTCAGCCCCAGCATTTT.

This clone has only a few counts. The genes are TRBV28 and TRBJ1-1; D is undetermined. The V gene lost 2 bases and the J gene lost 1 base, with 11 bases spanning the gap. Looked up from germline, CDR1 is MDHEN and CDR2 is SYDVKM. The CDR3 totals 15 residues. CDR3 residues: CASSLSAPGNTEAFF. CDR3 sequence (DNA): TGTGCCAGCAGTTTAAGTGCCCCAGGGAACACTGAAGCTTTCTTT.